The entry below describes one TCR beta chain. Its target is not known. Germline is not matched at one junction end, which may reflect a read error. The sample originates from a study of blood T cells in healthy people across ages. Study outcomes and limitations: A roughly linear fall in TCR beta diversity per million T cells was seen with increasing age.

The CDR3 covers 17 residues. CDR1 and CDR2 from the germline V gene are DFQATT and SNEGSKA (reference sequence). A second about 7 to 11 cycle PCR used barcoded and J-beta primers. Each CDR3 protein is one row after TCRdb ran MiXCR on the 5' RACE reads. The sample includes approximately 580,000 distinct CDR3 sequences, around 24% of them seen just once. These data were also reused for a study on T cells of mothers and their children. That report adds: Three mothers and their six children, all healthy Caucasians, donated. Overlap in related mother-child pairs always slightly exceeded unrelated pairs, never significantly.

The chain joins TRBV20-1 to TRBJ2-5, with D perhaps matching TRBD1 or TRBD2 (5 bases each). Input material: blood. The TCR was taken from a boy younger than 18 in good health. This chain's CDR3 is CSALPRPRDVGQGTQYF. In DNA form, the CDR3 reads TGCAGTGCTTTACCCCGACCCCGGGACGTGGGGCAAGGGACCCAGTACTTC.